This TCR beta chain was identified during a study of blood T cell repertoires in COVID-19. Assay: immunoSEQ multiplex PCR; the TCRdb copy retains only in-frame clones and omits some. Of approximately 150,000 clones detected, 87% appear once; the ten largest clones hold about 3.9%. The CDR3 is 16 residues long. Germline CDR1 KGHSH, CDR2 LQKENI. V lost 0 bases, J lost 4 bases, and 15 bases lay in between. The chain carries TRBV18 and TRBJ1-1; a weak D match, TRBD1 (5 bases). Source material: peripheral blood. The receptor comes from a woman in her sixties or seventies who had recovered from COVID-19. Here the CDR3 reads CASSPPNLQGITEAFF. The CDR3 bases are TGTGCCAGCTCACCACCTAATCTGCAGGGAATCACTGAAGCTTTCTTT.